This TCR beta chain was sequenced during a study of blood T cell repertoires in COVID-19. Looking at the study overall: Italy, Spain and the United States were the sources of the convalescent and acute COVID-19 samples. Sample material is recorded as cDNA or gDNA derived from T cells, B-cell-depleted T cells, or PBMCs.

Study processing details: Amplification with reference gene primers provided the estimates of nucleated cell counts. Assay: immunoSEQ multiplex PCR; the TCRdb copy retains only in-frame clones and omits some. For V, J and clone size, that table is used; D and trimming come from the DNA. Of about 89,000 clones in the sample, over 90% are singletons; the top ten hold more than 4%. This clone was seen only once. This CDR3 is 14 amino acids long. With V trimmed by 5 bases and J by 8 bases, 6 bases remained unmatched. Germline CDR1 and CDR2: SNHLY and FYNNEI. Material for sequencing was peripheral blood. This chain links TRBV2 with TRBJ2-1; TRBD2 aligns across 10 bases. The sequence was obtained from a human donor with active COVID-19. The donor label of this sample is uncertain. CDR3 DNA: TGTGCCAGCAGTTTAGCGGGGGGTTCGTATGAGCAGTTCTTC. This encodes CASSLAGGSYEQFF.